This T cell receptor (beta chain) was identified during a study of shared clonotypes between healthy human individuals (dated by TCRdb to the early 2020s). Regarding the research as a whole: A couple of women and a few men aged 18 to 49 years were included in the cohort. For each donor, CD4 naive and CD4 memory were each given three plates, CD8 naive was given two plates, and CD8 memory was given one plate. To estimate repertoire size and how much clonotypes are shared between individuals, the study performed deep sequencing of blood TCR repertoires from 4 to 6 healthy adults. To increase sequencing depth and limit assay-specific biases, different laboratories used diverse techniques to prepare libraries and sequence TCR repertoires. Per donor, leukapheresis produced somewhere between about 0.9 and 9.5 billion PBMCs.

CDR1 is given as SQVTM and CDR2 as ANQGSEA, both from the germline V gene. The CDR3 sequence holds 13 residues, the cysteine and phenylalanine included. Only the CDR3 portion is preserved as DNA: 39 bases, with reading frame beginning at the first base. The V end gives up 6 bases and the J end 4 bases, leaving 8 bases in the junction not matched to a gene. The donors were healthy, HIV-negative adults with no recently reported acute infections or vaccinations. All donors were Caucasian adults living in Nashville, Tennessee, USA. CD4+ T cells were enriched by magnetic negative selection; naive cells were then positively selected on CD45RA, and the negative fraction formed the memory subset. Blood was collected by leukapheresis, and PBMCs were isolated by Ficoll-Histopaque density gradient centrifugation and then cryopreserved in liquid nitrogen vapor phase. Analytical flow cytometry was used to check the purity and quantity of each magnetically sorted T cell population. Genomic DNA was isolated from every sorted fraction and measured by UV absorbance on a Nanodrop 2000c.

TCR CDR3 regions were amplified from genomic DNA by multiplex PCR using the deep immunoSEQ assay. Extracted genomic DNA from each cell subset was distributed evenly across all wells of several immunoSEQ 96-well plates, and each plate was treated as a replicate. Each replicate PCR for sorted subsets received about 200 ng genomic DNA, equal to 30,000 or so T cell genomes. The purified libraries were quantified using a Qubit 3.0 fluorometer, sized with a Bioanalyzer 2100, and then quantified again using the KAPA Library Quantification kit. Every immunoSEQ 96-well plate was sequenced on a separate single-read 150-cycle Illumina NextSeq 550 flow cell. Per the authors' processing: Because only junctional sequences without quality scores were contained in the immunoSEQ output, filtering matching that applied to full-length reads could not be performed. Sequences were annotated with PyIR, a Python wrapper for IgBLAST v1.9, and V/J genes and CDR3 were assigned using IMGT germline references. Reads were filtered out if the reads had weak V/J assignments (E-value above 1e-6), no CDR3, stop codons, out-of-frame junctions, or ambiguous translated residues. V3J clonotypes were defined by identical inferred V gene, J gene, and CDR3 amino acid sequence. Percentage overlap between repertoires was calculated by dividing the number of shared unique clonotypes by the size of the smaller repertoire. Richness of each repertoire was evaluated using RTK rarefaction, the Chao1 estimator, and Recon v2.1 estimates of unobserved clonotypes. OLGA was used to compute generation probabilities for all TCRbeta clonotypes that the gDNA method yielded from a handful of donors. TCRdb holds this immuneACCESS table with in-frame rearrangements only. Some clones are missing; in checked studies, unresolved V genes explain under half, and the rest has no known cause. From that table come the V and J calls and clone size; the DNA was used to work out D and trimming. The sample table contains some 1,100,000 clones; only one count was recorded for approximately 80% of them. Jointly, the top ten make up 0.5% to 0.6% of the sample.

Paper-wide results and their limitations: Only blood was sampled, and tissue TCR repertoires likely differ from those in blood. Based on pairwise subsampling, the degree of clonotype sharing among donors was expected to be affected by sequencing depth. Even with the large sequencing depth, rarefaction of the sorted-subset datasets indicated that sequencing was incomplete. Naive subsets generally had larger estimated clonotype richness than memory subsets did. Higher generation probabilities were observed for clonotypes shared by all four sorted-subset donors than for non-shared clonotypes. Sharing across a few donors was observed for about 5% of naive CD4, less than 4% of naive CD8, around 2.5% of memory CD4, and roughly 0.4% of memory CD8 clonotypes. Because the study included only a small number of donors, the genetic and exposure-history diversity represented was limited.

With respect to this clone: This clone's antigen is unknown. Per-nucleotide qualities are absent, and no much larger clonotype sits a single base away.

The TCR comes from a man between 18 and 29 years old in good health. Some clones in this sample may be carry-over from other donors' samples. The chain is made from TRBV29-1 and TRBJ2-5, and 7 bases in between align with TRBD1. The sequencing sample was made of memory CD4+ T cells from PBMCs. According to the study, the label for this sample's cell subset or site signals: CD45RA-negative fraction. The DNA sequence follows: TGCAGCGTCAACCAGGGGGTCGGAGAGACCCAGTACTTC. Protein translation: CSVNQGVGETQYF.